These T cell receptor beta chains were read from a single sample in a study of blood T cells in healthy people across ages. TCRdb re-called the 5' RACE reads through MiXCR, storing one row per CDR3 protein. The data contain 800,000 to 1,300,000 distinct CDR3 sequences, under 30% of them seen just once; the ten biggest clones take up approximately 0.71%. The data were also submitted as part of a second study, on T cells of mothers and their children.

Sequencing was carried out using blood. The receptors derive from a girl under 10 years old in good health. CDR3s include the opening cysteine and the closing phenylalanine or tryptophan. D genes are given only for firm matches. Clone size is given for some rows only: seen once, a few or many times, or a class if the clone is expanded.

TGCAGTGCTCCGGGTTTCAAACTGGGTTACAATGAGCAGTTCTTC CSAPGFKLGYNEQFF few TRBJ2-1 . TRBV20-1
TGCAGTGCCCGACAGGGGATTAACTATGGCTACACCTTC CSARQGINYGYTF . TRBJ1-2 TRBD1 TRBV20-1
TGTGCCAGCTTCTCCTGGGCGAATCAAAACGAGCAGTACTTC CASFSWANQNEQYF . TRBJ2-7 . TRBV28
TGTGCCAGCAGCTTAGTAGTACGCAGGGACGAGCAGTACTTC CASSLVVRRDEQYF . TRBJ2-7 . TRBV7-2
TGCAGCGTTGAAGAGGGGGCTGGCTATGGCTACACCTTC CSVEEGAGYGYTF few TRBJ1-2 . TRBV29-1
TGTGCCAGCAGTCCTAGATGGCGAACTGGGGCCAACGTCCTGACTTTC CASSPRWRTGANVLTF few TRBJ2-6 . TRBV28
TGTGCTAGTGGTTTGTGGGACACCGGGGAGCTGTTTTTT CASGLWDTGELFF . TRBJ2-2 . TRBV12-5
TGTGCCAGCAGTTACTGGGGGGGGGAAGAGACCCAGAACTTC CASSYWGGEETQNF . TRBJ2-5 TRBD2 TRBV6-5
TGTGCCAGCAGCTTATTGAGGGACCCTACGCCGGGCAATGAGCAGTTCTTC CASSLLRDPTPGNEQFF . TRBJ2-1 . TRBV7-9
TGTGCCAGCAGCCAAGTTCTAGCGGGACTGGCATGGGAAGAGACCCAGTACTTC CASSQVLAGLAWEETQYF few TRBJ2-5 TRBD2 TRBV3-1
TGTGCCAGCAGCTTAAGAATTAGGGAGGGGACCCAGTACTTC CASSLRIREGTQYF few TRBJ2-5 TRBD2 TRBV7-2
TGCGCCAGCAGCCAAGAGGGGGTACGGGAGCAGTTCTTC CASSQEGVREQFF . TRBJ2-1 . TRBV4-3
TGCAGCGTTAAGGGGCGAACCTACAATGAGCAGTTCTTC CSVKGRTYNEQFF . TRBJ2-1 . TRBV29-1
TGTGCCAGCGAGAGGCGCCCAGGGGACACTGAAGCTTTCTTT CASERRPGDTEAFF . TRBJ1-1 . TRBV13
TGCAGCGTTGAAGGGGGTAACGTTATAGGAAACACCATATATTTT CSVEGGNVIGNTIYF . TRBJ1-3 . TRBV29-1
TGTGCCAGCAGCTCCCAGGACCGAGGAGATACGCAGTATTTT CASSSQDRGDTQYF . TRBJ2-3 . TRBV13
TGTGCTAGTGGTTACAGCCCGGGCCCAGGGCTCCTCGAGCAGTACTTC CASGYSPGPGLLEQYF few TRBJ2-7 . TRBV12-5
TGCGCCAGCAGCTTGGCAACCACAGGGGCCGGGGAGCTGTTTTTT CASSLATTGAGELFF . TRBJ2-2 TRBD1 TRBV5-1
TGCAGTGCCCTCAGGGGGGATAACTATGGCTACACCTTC CSALRGDNYGYTF few TRBJ1-2 TRBD1 TRBV20-1
TGTGCCAGCAGTCTTGAACCGCCCCCTAGCAAAACCTCCTACAATGAGCAGTTCTTC CASSLEPPPSKTSYNEQFF . TRBJ2-1 . TRBV6-1
TGCGGGGGGTTGTCCTGGGTCTACAATGAGCAGTTCTTC CGGLSWVYNEQFF . TRBJ2-1 . TRBV20-1
TGCGCCAGCAGCCAAGAATTTTGGAGGGAGGTACAATATGAGCAGTACTTC CASSQEFWREVQYEQYF . TRBJ2-7 . TRBV4-3
TGCAGCGCCAGGGGTCAAAACACCGGGGAGCTGTTTTTT CSARGQNTGELFF . TRBJ2-2 . TRBV29-1
TGTGCCAGCAGTTTCCCAGGTGGGGGGATATATGGCTACACCTTC CASSFPGGGIYGYTF few TRBJ1-2 . TRBV12-3/TRBV12-4
TGTGCCAGCAGTTTACCCAGCAACAGCTCCTACGAGCAGTACTTC CASSLPSNSSYEQYF many TRBJ2-7 . TRBV28
TGCAGTGCTAGGCAAAACAAGCTCAGAAACTATGGCTACACCTTC CSARQNKLRNYGYTF . TRBJ1-2 . TRBV20-1
TGCGCCAGCAGCGCTGACGTGGCTTCCTACAATGAGCAGTTCTTC CASSADVASYNEQFF . TRBJ2-1 . TRBV4-1
TGTGCCAGCGCGCTGAGCTCCTACGAGCAGTACTTC CASALSSYEQYF few TRBJ2-7 . TRBV28
TGTGCCAGCAGTTTAAGTGGGGCGGCTATAAAGGATGGCTACGCCTTC CASSLSGAAIKDGYAF . TRBJ1-2 . TRBV27
TGTGCCAGCAGTGAAGTACCAGGGGGTCTCTATGGCTACACCTTC CASSEVPGGLYGYTF once TRBJ1-2 TRBD1 TRBV6-4
TGCAGCGTTGACCCTCGTCAGGCAGATACGCAGTATTTT CSVDPRQADTQYF once TRBJ2-3 . TRBV29-1
TGTGCCAGCAGCAGAAGGATGGGGGAGGAAAAACTGTTTTTT CASSRRMGEEKLFF few TRBJ1-4 . TRBV4-2
TGTGCCAGCATCGAGAATGAAAAACTGTTTTTT CASIENEKLFF . TRBJ1-4 . TRBV28
TGTGCCAGCAGCGTAGCGGCTGGGCCGCGGGCCCTCCACTTT CASSVAAGPRALHF few TRBJ1-6 . TRBV9
TGTGCCAGCAGTTACGGGGATACTAGCGGGGGGACCTACGAGCAGTACTTC CASSYGDTSGGTYEQYF . TRBJ2-7 TRBD2 TRBV6-2/TRBV6-3
TGCGCCAGCAGCCAATTCATGGGGGTAGAGACCCAGTACTTC CASSQFMGVETQYF . TRBJ2-5 . TRBV4-1
TGCGCCAGCAGCTTGGGGACAGGGTACAGCACAGATACGCAGTATTTT CASSLGTGYSTDTQYF . TRBJ2-3 TRBD1 TRBV5-1
TGCGCCAGCAGCCAAGATCCGGGTAGCGGGGGCGAGCAGTACTTC CASSQDPGSGGEQYF . TRBJ2-7 TRBD2 TRBV4-3